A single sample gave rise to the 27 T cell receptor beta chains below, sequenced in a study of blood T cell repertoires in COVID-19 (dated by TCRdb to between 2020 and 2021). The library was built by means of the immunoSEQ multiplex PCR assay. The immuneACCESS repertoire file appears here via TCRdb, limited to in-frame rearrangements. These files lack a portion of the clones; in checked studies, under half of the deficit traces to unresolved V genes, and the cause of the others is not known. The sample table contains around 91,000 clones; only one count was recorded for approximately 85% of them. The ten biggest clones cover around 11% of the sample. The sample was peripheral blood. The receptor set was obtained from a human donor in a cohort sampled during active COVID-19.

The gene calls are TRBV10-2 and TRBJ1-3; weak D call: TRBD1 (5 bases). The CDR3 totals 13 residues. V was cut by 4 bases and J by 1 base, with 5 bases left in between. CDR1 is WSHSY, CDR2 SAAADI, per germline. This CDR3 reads CASSGQSGNTIYF. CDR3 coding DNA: TGCGCCAGCAGTGGACAGTCTGGAAACACCATATATTTT.

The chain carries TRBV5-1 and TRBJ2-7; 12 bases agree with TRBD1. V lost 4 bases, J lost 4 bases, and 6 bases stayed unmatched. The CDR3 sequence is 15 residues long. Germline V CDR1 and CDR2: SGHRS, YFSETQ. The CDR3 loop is CASSAGTGGTYEQYF. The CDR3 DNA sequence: TGCGCCAGCAGCGCGGGGACAGGGGGCACGTACGAGCAGTACTTC.

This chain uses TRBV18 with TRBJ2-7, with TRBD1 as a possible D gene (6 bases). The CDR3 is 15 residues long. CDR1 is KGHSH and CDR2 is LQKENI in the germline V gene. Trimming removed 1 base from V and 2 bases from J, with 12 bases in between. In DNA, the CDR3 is TGTGCCAGCTCACCACTGCTGGGGGCCGCCTACGAGCAGTACTTC. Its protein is CASSPLLGAAYEQYF.

The DNA of the CDR3 is TGTGCCAGCAGCTTAGCCGGACAGTCCTACGAGCAGTACTTC. Amino acid sequence: CASSLAGQSYEQYF. The chain combines TRBV7-9 with TRBJ2-7, with D possibly matching TRBD1 (6 bases). The V gene's germline CDR1 is SEHNR and CDR2 FQNEAQ (reference sequence). This CDR3 has 14 residues. V was pared by 0 bases and J by 1 base, with 7 bases between.

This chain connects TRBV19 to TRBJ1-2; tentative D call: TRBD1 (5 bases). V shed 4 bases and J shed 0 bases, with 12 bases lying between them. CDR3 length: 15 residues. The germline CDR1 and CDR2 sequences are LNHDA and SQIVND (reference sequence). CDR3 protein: CASSTGTLANYGYTF. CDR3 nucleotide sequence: TGTGCCAGTAGTACCGGGACTTTAGCTAACTATGGCTACACCTTC.

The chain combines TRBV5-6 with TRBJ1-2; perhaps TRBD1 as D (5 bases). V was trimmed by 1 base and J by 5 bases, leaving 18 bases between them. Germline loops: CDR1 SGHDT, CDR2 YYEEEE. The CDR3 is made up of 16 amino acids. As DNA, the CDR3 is TGTGCCAGCAGCTTGTCCATCTCATGGGGCGATTATGGCTACACCTTC. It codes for CASSLSISWGDYGYTF.

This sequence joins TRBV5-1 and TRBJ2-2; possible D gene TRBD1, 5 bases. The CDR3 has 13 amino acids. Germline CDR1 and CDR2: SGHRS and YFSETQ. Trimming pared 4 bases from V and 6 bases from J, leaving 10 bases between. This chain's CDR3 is CASSGRESGELFF. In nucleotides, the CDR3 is TGCGCCAGCAGCGGCAGGGAATCCGGGGAGCTGTTTTTT.

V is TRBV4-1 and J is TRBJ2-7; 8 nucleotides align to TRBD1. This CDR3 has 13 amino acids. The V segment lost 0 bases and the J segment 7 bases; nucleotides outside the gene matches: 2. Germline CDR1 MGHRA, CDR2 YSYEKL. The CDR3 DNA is TGCGCCAGCAGCCAAGACAGGGGGCGAGAGCAGTACTTC. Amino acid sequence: CASSQDRGREQYF.

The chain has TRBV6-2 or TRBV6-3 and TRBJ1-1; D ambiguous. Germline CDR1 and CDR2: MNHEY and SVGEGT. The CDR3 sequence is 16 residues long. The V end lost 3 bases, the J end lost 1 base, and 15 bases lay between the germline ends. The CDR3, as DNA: TGTGCCAGCAGTTATTCCCGCGGTTCGGGGAACACTGAAGCTTTCTTT. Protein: CASSYSRGSGNTEAFF.

As DNA, the CDR3 is TGTGCCAGCAGCTTAGGACCGGCAGGGGCCTACAATGAGCAGTTCTTC. Encoded protein: CASSLGPAGAYNEQFF. V gene TRBV11-2 combines with J gene TRBJ2-1; D possibly corresponds to TRBD1 (6 bases). Germline loops: CDR1 SGHAT, CDR2 FQNNGV. The CDR3 extends over 16 amino acids. Trimming took off 1 base at V and 2 bases at J, with 12 bases between the two ends.

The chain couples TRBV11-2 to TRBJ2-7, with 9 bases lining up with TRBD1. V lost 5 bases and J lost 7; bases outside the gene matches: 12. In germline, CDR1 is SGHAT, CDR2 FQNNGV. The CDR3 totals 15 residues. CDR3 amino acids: CASSPMPGTGYEQYF. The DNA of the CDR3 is TGTGCCAGCAGCCCCATGCCCGGGACAGGGTATGAGCAGTACTTC.

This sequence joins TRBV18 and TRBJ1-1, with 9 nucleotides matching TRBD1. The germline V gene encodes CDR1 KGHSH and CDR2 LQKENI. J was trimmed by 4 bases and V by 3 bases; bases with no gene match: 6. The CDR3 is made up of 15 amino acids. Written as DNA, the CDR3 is TGTGCCAGCTCACCGACACAGGGGGCCAGCACTGAAGCTTTCTTT. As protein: CASSPTQGASTEAFF. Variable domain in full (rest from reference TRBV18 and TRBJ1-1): NAGVMQNPRHLVRRRGQEARLRCSPMKGHSHVYWYRQLPEEGLKFMVYLQKENIIDESGMPKERFSAEFPKEGPSILRIQQVVRGDSAAYFCASSPTQGASTEAFFGQGTRLTVV.

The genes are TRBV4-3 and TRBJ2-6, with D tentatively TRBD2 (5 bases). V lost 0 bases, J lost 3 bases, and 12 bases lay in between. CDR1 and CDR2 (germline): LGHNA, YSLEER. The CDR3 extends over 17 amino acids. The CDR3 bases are TGCGCCAGCAGCCAAGATCTGGACGGGGTTGGGGCCAACGTCCTGACTTTC. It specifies CASSQDLDGVGANVLTF.

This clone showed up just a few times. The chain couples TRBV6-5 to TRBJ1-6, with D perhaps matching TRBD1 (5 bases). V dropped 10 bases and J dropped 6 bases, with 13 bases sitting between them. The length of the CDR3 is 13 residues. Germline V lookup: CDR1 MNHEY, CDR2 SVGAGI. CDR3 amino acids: CATKMTANSPLHF. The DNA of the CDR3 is TGTGCCACCAAAATGACAGCTAATTCACCCCTCCACTTT.

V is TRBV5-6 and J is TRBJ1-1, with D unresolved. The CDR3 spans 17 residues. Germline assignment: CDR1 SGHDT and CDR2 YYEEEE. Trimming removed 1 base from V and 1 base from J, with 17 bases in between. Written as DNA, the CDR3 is TGTGCCAGCAGCTTGTTTCGCGGAGGGCAGACGAACACTGAAGCTTTCTTT. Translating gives CASSLFRGGQTNTEAFF.

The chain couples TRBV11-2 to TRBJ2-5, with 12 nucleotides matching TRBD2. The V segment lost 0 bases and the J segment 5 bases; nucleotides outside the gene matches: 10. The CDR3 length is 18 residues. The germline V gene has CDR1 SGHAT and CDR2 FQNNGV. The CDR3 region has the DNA TGTGCCAGCAGCTTAGAATCCCTAGCGGGAGGGCTACAGGAGACCCAGTACTTC. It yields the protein CASSLESLAGGLQETQYF.

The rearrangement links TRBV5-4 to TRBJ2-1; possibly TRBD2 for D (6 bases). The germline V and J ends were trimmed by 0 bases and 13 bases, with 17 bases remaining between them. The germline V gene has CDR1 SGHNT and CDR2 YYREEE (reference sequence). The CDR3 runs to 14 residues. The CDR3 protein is CASSLGSGDVRQFF. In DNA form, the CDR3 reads TGTGCCAGCAGCTTGGGGTCGGGGGACGTGAGACAGTTCTTC.

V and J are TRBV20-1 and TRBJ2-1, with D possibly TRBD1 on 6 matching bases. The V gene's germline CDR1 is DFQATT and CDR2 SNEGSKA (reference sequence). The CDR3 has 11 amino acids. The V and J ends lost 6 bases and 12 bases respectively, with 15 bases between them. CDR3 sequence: CSAPRDKVQFF. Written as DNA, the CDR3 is TGCAGTGCCCCACGGGACAAAGTGCAGTTCTTC.

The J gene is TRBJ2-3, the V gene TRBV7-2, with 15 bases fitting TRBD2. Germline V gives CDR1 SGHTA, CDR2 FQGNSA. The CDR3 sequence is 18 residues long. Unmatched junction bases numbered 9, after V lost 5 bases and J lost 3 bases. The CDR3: CASSPGTSGRWGTDTQYF. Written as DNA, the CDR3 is TGTGCCAGCAGCCCCGGGACTAGCGGGAGGTGGGGGACAGATACGCAGTATTTT.

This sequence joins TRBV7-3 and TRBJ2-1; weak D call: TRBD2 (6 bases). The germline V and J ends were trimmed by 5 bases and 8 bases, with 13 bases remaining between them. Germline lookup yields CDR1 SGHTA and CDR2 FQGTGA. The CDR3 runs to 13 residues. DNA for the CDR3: TGTGCCAGCAGCGTGACTAGAGTCGATGAGCAGTTCTTC. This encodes CASSVTRVDEQFF.

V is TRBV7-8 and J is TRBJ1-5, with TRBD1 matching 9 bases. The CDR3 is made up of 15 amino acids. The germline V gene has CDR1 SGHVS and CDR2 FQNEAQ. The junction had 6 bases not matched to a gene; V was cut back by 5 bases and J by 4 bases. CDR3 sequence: CASSAEGQGNQPQHF. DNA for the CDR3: TGTGCCAGCAGCGCGGAGGGACAGGGTAATCAGCCCCAGCATTTT.

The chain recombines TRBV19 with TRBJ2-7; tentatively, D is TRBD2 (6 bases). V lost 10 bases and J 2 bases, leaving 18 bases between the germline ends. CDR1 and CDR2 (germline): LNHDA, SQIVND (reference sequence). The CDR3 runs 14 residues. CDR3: CATNPGRTPYEQYF. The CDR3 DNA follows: TGTGCCACCAATCCGGGGAGGACTCCCTACGAGCAGTACTTC.

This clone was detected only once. The CDR3 sequence is CASSEQAGQGVNTIYF. DNA for the CDR3: TGTGCCAGCAGTGAGCAAGCGGGACAGGGAGTAAACACCATATATTTT. The chain carries TRBV6-1 and TRBJ1-3; 9 nucleotides agree with TRBD1. Germline V gives CDR1 MNHNS, CDR2 SASEGT. Trimming removed 3 bases from V and 6 bases from J; junction bases left unmatched: 9. The CDR3 has 16 amino acids.

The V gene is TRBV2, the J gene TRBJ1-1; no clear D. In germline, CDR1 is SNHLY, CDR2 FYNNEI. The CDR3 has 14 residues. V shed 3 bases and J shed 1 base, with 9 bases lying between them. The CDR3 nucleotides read TGTGCCAGCAGTGACCGCGGGAGGAACACTGAAGCTTTCTTT. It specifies CASSDRGRNTEAFF.

CDR3 sequence (DNA): TGTGCCAGCAGCGGCGGGGGGGCCCCCTACAATGAGCAGTTCTTC. This translates into CASSGGGAPYNEQFF. The gene calls are TRBV9 and TRBJ2-1; 9 bases align to TRBD2. The J segment lost 2 bases and the V segment lost 3 bases, leaving 3 bases of the junction unmatched. The CDR3 covers 15 residues. Per the germline V gene, CDR1 is SGDLS and CDR2 is YYNGEE.

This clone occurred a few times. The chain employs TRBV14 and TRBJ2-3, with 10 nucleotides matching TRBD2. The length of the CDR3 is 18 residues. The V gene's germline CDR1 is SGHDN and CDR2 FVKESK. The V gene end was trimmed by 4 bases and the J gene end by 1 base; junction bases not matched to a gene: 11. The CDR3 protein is CASSRYSVAGGGTDTQYF. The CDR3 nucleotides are TGTGCCAGCAGCCGCTACTCGGTAGCGGGGGGCGGCACAGATACGCAGTATTTT.

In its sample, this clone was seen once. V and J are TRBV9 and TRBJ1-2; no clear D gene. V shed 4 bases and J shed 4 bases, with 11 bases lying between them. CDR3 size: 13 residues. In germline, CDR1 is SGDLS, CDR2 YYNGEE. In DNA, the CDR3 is TGTGCCAGCAGCCCTTTGCACATCTATGGCTACACCTTC. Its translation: CASSPLHIYGYTF.